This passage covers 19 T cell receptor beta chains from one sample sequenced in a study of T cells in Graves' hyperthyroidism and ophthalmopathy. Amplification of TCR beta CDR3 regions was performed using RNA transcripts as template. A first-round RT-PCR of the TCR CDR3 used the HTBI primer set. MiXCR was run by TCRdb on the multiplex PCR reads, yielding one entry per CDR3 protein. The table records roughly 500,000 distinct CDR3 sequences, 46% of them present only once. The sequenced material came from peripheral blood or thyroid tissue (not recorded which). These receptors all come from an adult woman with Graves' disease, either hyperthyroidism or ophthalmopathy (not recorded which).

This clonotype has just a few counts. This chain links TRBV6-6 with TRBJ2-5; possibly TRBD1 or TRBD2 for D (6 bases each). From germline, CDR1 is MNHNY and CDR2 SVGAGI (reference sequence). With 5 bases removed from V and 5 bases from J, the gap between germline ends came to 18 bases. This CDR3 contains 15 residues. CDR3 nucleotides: TGTGCCAGCAGTGAGGATGGGGGGCGTTGGGAGACCCAGTACTTC. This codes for CASSEDGGRWETQYF.

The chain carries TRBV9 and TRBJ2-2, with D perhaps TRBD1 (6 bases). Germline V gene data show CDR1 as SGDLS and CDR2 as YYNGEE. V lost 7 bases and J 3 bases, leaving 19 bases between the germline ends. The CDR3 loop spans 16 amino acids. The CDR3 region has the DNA TGTGCCAGCGCAAAACAGGGCTCAGGCTACACCGGGGAGCTGTTTTTT. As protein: CASAKQGSGYTGELFF.

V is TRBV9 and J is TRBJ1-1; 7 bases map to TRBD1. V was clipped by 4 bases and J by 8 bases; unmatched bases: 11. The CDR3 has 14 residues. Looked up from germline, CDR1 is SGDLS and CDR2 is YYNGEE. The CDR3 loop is CASSRGQSTTEAFF. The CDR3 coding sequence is TGTGCCAGCAGCAGGGGACAGTCAACGACCGAAGCTTTCTTT.

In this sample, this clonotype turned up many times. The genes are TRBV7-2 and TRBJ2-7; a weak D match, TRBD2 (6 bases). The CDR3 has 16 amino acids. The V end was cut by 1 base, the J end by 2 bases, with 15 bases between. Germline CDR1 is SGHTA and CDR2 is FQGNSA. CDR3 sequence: CASSLVAGKQTYEQYF. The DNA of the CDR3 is TGTGCCAGCAGCTTAGTTGCGGGAAAGCAAACCTACGAGCAGTACTTC.

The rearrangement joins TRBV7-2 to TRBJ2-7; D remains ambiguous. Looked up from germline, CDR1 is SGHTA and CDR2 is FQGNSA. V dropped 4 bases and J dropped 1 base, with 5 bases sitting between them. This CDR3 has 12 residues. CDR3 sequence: CASSSWSYEQYF. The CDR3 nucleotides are TGTGCCAGCAGCTCGTGGTCCTACGAGCAGTACTTC.

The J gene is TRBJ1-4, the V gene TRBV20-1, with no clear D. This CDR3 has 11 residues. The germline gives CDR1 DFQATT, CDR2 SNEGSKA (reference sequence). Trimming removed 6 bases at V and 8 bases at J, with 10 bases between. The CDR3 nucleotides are TGCAGTGCCCTTGAGAGGGAAAAACTGTTTTTT. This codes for CSALEREKLFF.

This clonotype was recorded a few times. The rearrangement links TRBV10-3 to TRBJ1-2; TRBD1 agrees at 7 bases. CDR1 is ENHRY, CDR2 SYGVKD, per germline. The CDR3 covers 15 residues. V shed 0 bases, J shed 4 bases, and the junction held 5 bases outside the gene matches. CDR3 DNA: TGTGCCATCAGTGAGTCGGGACAGACCTTCTATGGCTACACCTTC. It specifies CAISESGQTFYGYTF.

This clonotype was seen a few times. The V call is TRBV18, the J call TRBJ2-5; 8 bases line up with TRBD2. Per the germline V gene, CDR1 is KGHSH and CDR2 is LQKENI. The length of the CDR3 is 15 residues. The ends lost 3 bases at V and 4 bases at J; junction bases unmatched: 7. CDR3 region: CASSPPGRASETQYF. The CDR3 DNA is TGTGCCAGCTCACCCCCCGGGAGGGCCTCAGAGACCCAGTACTTC.

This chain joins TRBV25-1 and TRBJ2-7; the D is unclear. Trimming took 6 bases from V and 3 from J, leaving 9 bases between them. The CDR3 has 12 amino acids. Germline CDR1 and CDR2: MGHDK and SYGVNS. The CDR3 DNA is TGTGCCAGCAGCGAGTACAACTACGAGCAGTACTTC. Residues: CASSEYNYEQYF.

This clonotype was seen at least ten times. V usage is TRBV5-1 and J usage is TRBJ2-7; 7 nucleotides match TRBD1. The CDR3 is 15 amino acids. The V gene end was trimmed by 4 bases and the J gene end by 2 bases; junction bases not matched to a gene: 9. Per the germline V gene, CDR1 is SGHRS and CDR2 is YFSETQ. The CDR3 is CASSKGQDMPYEQYF. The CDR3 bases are TGCGCCAGCAGCAAAGGACAGGATATGCCCTACGAGCAGTACTTC.

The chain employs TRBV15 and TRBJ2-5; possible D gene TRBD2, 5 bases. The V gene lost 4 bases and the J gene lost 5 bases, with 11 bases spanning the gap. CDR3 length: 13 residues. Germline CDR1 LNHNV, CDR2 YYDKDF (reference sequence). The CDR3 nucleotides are TGTGCCACCAGCACAAGACGGAGGGAGACCCAGTACTTC. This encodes CATSTRRRETQYF.

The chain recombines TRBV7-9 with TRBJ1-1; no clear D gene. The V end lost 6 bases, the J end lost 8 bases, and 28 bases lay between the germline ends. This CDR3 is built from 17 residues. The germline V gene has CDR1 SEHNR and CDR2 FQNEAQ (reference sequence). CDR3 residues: CASSTSSGRARREEAFF. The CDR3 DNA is TGTGCCAGCAGTACTTCTAGCGGGAGGGCCCGACGAGAAGAAGCTTTCTTT.

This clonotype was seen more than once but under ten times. This CDR3 reads CSVGSWATNEKLFF. CDR3 DNA sequence: TGCAGCGTCGGCTCGTGGGCAACTAATGAAAAACTGTTTTTT. V gene TRBV29-1 combines with J gene TRBJ1-4; D unresolved. The germline gives CDR1 SQVTM, CDR2 ANQGSEA. The germline V and J ends were trimmed by 6 bases and 0 bases, with 11 bases remaining between them. CDR3 length: 14 residues. Using reference TRBV29-1 and TRBJ1-4 for the parts outside the CDR3, the full variable domain is SAVISQKPSRDICQRGTSLTIQCQVDSQVTMMFWYRQQPGQSLTLIATANQGSEATYESGFVIDKFPISRPNLTFSTLTVSNMSPEDSSIYLCSVGSWATNEKLFFGSGTQLSVL.

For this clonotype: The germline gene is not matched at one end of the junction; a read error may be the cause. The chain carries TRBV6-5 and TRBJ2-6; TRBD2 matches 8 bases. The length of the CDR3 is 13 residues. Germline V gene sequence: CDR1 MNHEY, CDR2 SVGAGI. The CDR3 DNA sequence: TGTGCCAGCAGTGACTCGGGGGGGAACGTCCTGACTTTC. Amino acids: CASSDSGGNVLTF.

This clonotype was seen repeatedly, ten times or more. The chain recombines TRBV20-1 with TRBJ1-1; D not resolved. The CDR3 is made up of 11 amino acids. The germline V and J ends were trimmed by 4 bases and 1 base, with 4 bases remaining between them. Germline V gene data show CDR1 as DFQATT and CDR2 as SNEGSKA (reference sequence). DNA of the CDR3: TGCAGTGCTAAGAGGAACACTGAAGCTTTCTTT. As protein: CSAKRNTEAFF.

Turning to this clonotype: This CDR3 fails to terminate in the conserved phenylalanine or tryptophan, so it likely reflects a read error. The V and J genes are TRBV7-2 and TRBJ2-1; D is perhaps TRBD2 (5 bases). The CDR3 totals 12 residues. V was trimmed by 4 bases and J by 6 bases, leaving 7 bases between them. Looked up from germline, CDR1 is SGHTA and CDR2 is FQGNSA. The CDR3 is CASSYGGNEQFL. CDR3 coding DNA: TGTGCCAGCAGCTACGGAGGCAATGAGCAGTTCCTC.

For the CDR3, the DNA is TGTGCCAGCAGTGACCCGTTCCAGACCCAGTACTTC. Protein product: CASSDPFQTQYF. The rearrangement uses TRBV6-5 and TRBJ2-5; D is unclear. The ends were cut back, 5 bases at V and 6 bases at J, with 10 bases in the middle. Germline CDR1 MNHEY, CDR2 SVGAGI. This CDR3 contains 12 residues.

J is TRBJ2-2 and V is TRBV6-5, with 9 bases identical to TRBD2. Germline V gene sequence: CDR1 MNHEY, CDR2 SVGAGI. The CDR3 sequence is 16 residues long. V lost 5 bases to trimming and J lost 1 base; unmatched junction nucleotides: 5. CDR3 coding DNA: TGTGCCAGCAGTAGAGAGACTAGCGGGAACACCGGGGAGCTGTTTTTT. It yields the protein CASSRETSGNTGELFF.

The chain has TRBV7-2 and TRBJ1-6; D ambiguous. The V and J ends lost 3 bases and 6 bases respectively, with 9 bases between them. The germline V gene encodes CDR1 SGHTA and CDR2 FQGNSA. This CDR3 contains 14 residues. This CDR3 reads CASSFGVGNSPLHF. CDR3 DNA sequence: TGTGCCAGCAGCTTTGGGGTGGGTAATTCACCCCTCCACTTT.